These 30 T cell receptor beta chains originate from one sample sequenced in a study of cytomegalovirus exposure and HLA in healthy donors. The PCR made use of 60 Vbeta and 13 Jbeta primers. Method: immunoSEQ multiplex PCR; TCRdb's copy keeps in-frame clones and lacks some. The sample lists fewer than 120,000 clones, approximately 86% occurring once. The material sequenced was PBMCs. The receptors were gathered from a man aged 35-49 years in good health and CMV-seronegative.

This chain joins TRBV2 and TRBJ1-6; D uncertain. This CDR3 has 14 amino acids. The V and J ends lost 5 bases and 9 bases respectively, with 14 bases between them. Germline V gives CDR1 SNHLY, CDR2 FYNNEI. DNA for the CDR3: TGTGCCAGCAGTCTAGGCGGGAACGGTTCACCCCTCCACTTT. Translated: CASSLGGNGSPLHF.

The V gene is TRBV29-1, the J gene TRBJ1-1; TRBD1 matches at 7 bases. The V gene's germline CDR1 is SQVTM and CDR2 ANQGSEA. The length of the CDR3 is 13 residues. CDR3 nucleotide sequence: TGCAGTGGTTCAAGGACAGGGAACACTGAAGCTTTCTTT. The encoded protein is CSGSRTGNTEAFF.

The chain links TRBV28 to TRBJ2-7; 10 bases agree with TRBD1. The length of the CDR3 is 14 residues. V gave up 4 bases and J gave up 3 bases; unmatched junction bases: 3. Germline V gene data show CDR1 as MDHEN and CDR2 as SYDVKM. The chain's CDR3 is CASSSTGGDYEQYF. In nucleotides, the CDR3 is TGTGCCAGCAGTTCGACAGGGGGCGACTACGAGCAGTACTTC.

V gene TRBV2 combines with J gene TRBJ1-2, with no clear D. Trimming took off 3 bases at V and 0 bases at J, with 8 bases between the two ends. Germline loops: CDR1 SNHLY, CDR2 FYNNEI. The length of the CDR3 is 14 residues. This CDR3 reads CASSEAAANYGYTF. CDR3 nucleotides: TGTGCCAGCAGTGAGGCAGCGGCTAACTATGGCTACACCTTC.

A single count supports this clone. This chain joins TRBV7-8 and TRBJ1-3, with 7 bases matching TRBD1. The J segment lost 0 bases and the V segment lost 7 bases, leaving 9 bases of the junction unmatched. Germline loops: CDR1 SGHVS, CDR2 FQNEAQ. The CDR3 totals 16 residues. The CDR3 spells CASTLGQFPSGNTIYF. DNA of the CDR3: TGTGCCAGCACCTTGGGACAGTTCCCCTCTGGAAACACCATATATTTT.

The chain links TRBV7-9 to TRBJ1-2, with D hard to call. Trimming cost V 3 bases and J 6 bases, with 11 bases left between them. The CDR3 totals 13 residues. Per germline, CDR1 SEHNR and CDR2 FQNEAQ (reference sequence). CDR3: CASSFQDKHGYTF. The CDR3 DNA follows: TGTGCCAGCAGCTTTCAAGACAAGCATGGCTACACCTTC.

The CDR3 coding sequence is TGCGCCAGCAGCTTGACAGGTTACACAGATACGCAGTATTTT. This codes for CASSLTGYTDTQYF. The chain is built from TRBV5-1 and TRBJ2-3; a weak D match, TRBD1 (5 bases). Germline CDR1 is SGHRS and CDR2 is YFSETQ. Deletions cut 1 base from V and 2 bases from J, with 8 bases between. The CDR3 spans 14 residues. The whole variable domain, remainder taken from reference TRBV5-1 and TRBJ2-3, is KAGVTQTPRYLIKTRGQQVTLSCSPISGHRSVSWYQQTPGQGLQFLFEYFSETQRNKGNFPGRFSGRQFSNSRSEMNVSTLELGDSALYLCASSLTGYTDTQYFGPGTRLTVL.

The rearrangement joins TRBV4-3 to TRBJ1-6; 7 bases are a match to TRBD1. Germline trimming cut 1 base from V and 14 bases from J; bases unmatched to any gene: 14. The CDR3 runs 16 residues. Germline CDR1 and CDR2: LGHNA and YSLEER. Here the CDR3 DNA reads TGCGCCAGCAGCCAAGGATTTGACAGGGCATTATTGGCCCTCCACTTT. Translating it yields CASSQGFDRALLALHF.

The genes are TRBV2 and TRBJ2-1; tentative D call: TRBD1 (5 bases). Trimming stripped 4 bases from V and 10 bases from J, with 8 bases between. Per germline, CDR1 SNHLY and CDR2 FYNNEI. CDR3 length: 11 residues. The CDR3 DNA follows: TGTGCCAGCAGTGTGAAGGGGGAGCAGTTCTTC. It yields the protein CASSVKGEQFF.

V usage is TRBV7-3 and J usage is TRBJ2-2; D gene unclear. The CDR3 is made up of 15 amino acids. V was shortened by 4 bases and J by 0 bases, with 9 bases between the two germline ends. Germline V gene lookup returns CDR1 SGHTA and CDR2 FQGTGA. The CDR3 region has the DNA TGTGCCAGCAGCTCCGGTAGTTCGAACACCGGGGAGCTGTTTTTT. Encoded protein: CASSSGSSNTGELFF.

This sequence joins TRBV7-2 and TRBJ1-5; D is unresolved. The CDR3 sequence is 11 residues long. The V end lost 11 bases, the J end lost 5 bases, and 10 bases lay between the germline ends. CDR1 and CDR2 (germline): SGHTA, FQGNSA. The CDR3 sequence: CASGVDQPQHF. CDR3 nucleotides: TGTGCCTCCGGGGTTGATCAGCCCCAGCATTTT.

CDR3 sequence reads: CASSVGGGGAVYEQFF. The CDR3 bases are TGTGCCAGCAGCGTAGGTGGCGGGGGGGCCGTTTATGAGCAGTTCTTC. The genes are TRBV9 and TRBJ2-1; TRBD2 agrees at 9 bases. Looked up from germline, CDR1 is SGDLS and CDR2 is YYNGEE. There are 16 residues in the CDR3. With V trimmed by 0 bases and J by 8 bases, 9 bases remained unmatched.

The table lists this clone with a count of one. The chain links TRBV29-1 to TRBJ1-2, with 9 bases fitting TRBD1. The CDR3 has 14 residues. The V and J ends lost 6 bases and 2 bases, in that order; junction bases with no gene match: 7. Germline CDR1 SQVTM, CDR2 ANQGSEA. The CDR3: CSVTGTGRNYGYTF. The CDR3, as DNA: TGCAGCGTCACCGGGACAGGGAGGAACTATGGCTACACCTTC.

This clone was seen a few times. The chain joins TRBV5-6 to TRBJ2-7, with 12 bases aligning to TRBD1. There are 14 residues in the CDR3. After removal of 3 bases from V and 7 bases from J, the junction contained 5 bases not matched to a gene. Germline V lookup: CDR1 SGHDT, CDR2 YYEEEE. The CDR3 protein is CASSWGQGAREQYF. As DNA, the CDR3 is TGTGCCAGCAGCTGGGGACAGGGGGCGAGGGAGCAGTACTTC.

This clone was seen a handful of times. The CDR3 DNA sequence: TGTGCCAGCAGTTTACCCGGGGACAGGAATGAGCAGTTCTTC. It is translated as CASSLPGDRNEQFF. The V and J genes are TRBV28 and TRBJ2-1, with 8 bases aligning to TRBD1. CDR1 is MDHEN and CDR2 is SYDVKM in the germline V gene. Losses at the gene ends were 2 bases for V and 7 bases for J; bases not matched to a gene: 4. This CDR3 contains 14 residues.

Written as DNA, the CDR3 is TGTGCCAGCAAGGAAGGGGGTAATTCACCCCTCCACTTT. It translates to CASKEGGNSPLHF. The chain has TRBV2 and TRBJ1-6, with a possible D match to TRBD1 (6 bases). Germline CDR1 is SNHLY and CDR2 is FYNNEI. The CDR3 length is 13 residues. Deletions cut 7 bases from V and 6 bases from J, with 10 bases between.

CDR3 DNA: TGTGCCAGCAGTTACGCCCACGGGGATCAGCCCCAGCATTTT. This codes for CASSYAHGDQPQHF. V gene TRBV6-5 combines with J gene TRBJ1-5; D unresolved. This CDR3 spans 14 amino acids. V was clipped by 2 bases and J by 5 bases, with 10 bases between them. Germline CDR1 is MNHEY and CDR2 is SVGAGI.

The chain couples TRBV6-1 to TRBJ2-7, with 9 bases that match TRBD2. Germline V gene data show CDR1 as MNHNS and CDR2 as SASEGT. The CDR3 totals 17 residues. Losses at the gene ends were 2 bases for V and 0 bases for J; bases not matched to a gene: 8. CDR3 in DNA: TGTGCCAGCAGTGAAATTAAGACTAGCGGAAGCTCCTACGAGCAGTACTTC. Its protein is CASSEIKTSGSSYEQYF.

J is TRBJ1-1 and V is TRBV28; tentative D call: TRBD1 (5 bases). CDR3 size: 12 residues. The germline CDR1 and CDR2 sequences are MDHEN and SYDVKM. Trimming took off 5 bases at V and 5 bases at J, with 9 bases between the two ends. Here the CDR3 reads CASSGARTEAFF. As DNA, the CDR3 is TGTGCCAGCAGTGGGGCTCGGACTGAAGCTTTCTTT.

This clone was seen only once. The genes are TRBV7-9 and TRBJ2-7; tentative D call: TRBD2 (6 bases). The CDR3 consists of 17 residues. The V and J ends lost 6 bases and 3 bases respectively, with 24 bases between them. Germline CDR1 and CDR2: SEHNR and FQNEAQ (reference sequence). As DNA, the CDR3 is TGTGCCAGCAGTCCAGATCCGGGAGACCGCAATCGCTACGAGCAGTACTTC. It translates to CASSPDPGDRNRYEQYF.

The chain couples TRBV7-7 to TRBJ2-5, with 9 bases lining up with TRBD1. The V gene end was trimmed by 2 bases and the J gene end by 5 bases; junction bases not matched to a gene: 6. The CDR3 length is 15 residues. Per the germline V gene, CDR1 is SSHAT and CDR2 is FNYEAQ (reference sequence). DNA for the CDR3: TGTGCCAGCAGCTTAACAGGGGGCGAAGGGGAGACCCAGTACTTC. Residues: CASSLTGGEGETQYF.

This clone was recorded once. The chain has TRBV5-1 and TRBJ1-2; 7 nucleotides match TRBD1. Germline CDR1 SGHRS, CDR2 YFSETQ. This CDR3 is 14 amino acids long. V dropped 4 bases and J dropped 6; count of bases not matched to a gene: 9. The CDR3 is CASSPRQGSNGYTF. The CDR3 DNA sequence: TGCGCCAGCAGCCCGAGACAGGGTTCAAATGGCTACACCTTC.

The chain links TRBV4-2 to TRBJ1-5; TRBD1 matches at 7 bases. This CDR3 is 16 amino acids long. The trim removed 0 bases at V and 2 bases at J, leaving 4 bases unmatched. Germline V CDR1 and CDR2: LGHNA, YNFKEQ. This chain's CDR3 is CASSQDNRGGNQPQHF. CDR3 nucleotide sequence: TGTGCCAGCAGCCAAGATAACAGGGGTGGCAATCAGCCCCAGCATTTT.

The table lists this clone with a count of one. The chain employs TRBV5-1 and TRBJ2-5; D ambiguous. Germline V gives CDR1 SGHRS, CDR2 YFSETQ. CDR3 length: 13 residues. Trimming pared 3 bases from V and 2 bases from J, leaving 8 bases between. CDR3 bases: TGCGCCAGCAGCTGGCCGGGTCAAGAGACCCAGTACTTC. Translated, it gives CASSWPGQETQYF.

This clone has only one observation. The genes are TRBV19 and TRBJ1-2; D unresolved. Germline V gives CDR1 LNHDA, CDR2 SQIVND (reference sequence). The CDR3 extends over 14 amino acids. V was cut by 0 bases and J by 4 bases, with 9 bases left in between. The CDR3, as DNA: TGTGCCAGTAGTATAGATCGGTTTGCCTATGGCTACACCTTC. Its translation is CASSIDRFAYGYTF.

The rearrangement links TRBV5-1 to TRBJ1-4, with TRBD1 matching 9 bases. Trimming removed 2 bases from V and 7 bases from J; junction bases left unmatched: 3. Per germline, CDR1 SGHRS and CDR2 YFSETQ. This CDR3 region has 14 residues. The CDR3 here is CASSFGQGSEKLFF. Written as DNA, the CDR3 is TGCGCCAGCAGCTTCGGACAGGGGAGTGAAAAACTGTTTTTT. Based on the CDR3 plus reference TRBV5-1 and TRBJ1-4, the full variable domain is KAGVTQTPRYLIKTRGQQVTLSCSPISGHRSVSWYQQTPGQGLQFLFEYFSETQRNKGNFPGRFSGRQFSNSRSEMNVSTLELGDSALYLCASSFGQGSEKLFFGSGTQLSVL.

The CDR3 sequence: CASSGQRGGVYNEQFF. In DNA form, the CDR3 reads TGTGCCAGCAGTGGTCAAAGGGGGGGGGTCTACAATGAGCAGTTCTTC. The chain employs TRBV6-1 and TRBJ2-1; tentative D call: TRBD2 (7 bases). Trimming removed 4 bases at V and 3 bases at J, with 16 bases between. The CDR3 runs to 16 residues. Per germline, CDR1 MNHNS and CDR2 SASEGT.

The CDR3 here is CASSLTSQETQYF. The CDR3 bases are TGTGCCAGCAGCTTGACGAGCCAAGAGACCCAGTACTTC. The chain has TRBV5-4 and TRBJ2-5; unclear D gene. V was pared by 1 base and J by 1 base, with 5 bases between. Germline-derived CDR1 and CDR2 are SGHNT and YYREEE (reference sequence). The CDR3 has 13 amino acids.

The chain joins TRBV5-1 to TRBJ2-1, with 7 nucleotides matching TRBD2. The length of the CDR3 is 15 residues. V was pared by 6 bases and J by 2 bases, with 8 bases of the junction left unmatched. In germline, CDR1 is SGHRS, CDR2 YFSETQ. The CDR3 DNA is TGCGCCAGCACCCCTTCGGGGGGACCCTACAATGAGCAGTTCTTC. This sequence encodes CASTPSGGPYNEQFF. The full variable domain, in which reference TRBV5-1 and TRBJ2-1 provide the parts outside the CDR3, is KAGVTQTPRYLIKTRGQQVTLSCSPISGHRSVSWYQQTPGQGLQFLFEYFSETQRNKGNFPGRFSGRQFSNSRSEMNVSTLELGDSALYLCASTPSGGPYNEQFFGPGTRLTVL.

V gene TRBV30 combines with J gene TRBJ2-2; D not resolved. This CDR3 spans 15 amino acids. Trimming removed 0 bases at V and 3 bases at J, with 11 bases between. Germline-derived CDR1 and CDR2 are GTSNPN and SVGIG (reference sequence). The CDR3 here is CAWSVGHSDTGELFF. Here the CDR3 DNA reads TGTGCCTGGAGTGTTGGGCACAGTGACACCGGGGAGCTGTTTTTT.